This is a list of T cell receptor beta chains from one sample in a study of T-cell memory formation after mild COVID-19. Using its own MiXCR run on the 5' RACE reads, TCRdb lists one record per CDR3 protein. In the table there are hundreds of thousands of distinct CDR3 sequences, 28% of which are singletons. Sequenced: PBMCs or a T cell subset sorted from them (not recorded which). Source of these receptors: an adult woman who had mild COVID-19 (a few samples of this study predate the infection). Cell type and time point are not known. CDR3s include the opening cysteine and the closing phenylalanine or tryptophan. The order of the fields is V gene, D gene, J gene, clone size, CDR3 DNA, CDR3 protein. A D gene is named only where the DNA matches it firmly. Some rows mark clone size as missing; the rest say once, few, many or name a class of expanded clone.

V: TRBV20-1; D: .; J: TRBJ2-1; size: .; DNA: TGCAGTTCCAAAGACAGTGGATACCACAATGAGCAGTTCTTC; CDR3: CSSKDSGYHNEQFF
V: TRBV6-5; D: TRBD2; J: TRBJ2-1; size: .; DNA: TGTGCCAGCAGGGGGCTGGCGGGGGGCCTCAGTGGGAATGAGCAGTTCTTC; CDR3: CASRGLAGGLSGNEQFF
V: TRBV11-2; D: .; J: TRBJ2-7; size: few; DNA: TGTGCCAGCAGCTCCGGGGGGGGCGTACAGGGGTTC; CDR3: CASSSGGGVQGF
V: TRBV20-1; D: .; J: TRBJ2-1; size: .; DNA: TGCAGTGCTAGAAATAGACTAGGGGTCTACAATGAGCAGTTCTTC; CDR3: CSARNRLGVYNEQFF
V: TRBV20-1; D: .; J: TRBJ2-5; size: .; DNA: TGCAGTGCTAGAGCTCAGGGCGCCTATCAAGAGACCCAGTACTTC; CDR3: CSARAQGAYQETQYF
V: TRBV18; D: TRBD1; J: TRBJ1-5; size: few; DNA: TGTGCCAGCTCACCAGGCCAGGGGGCCGTACAGCCCCAGCATTTT; CDR3: CASSPGQGAVQPQHF
V: TRBV24-1; D: .; J: TRBJ1-2; size: .; DNA: TGTGCCACCAGTGATTCTCGTCCAGGGGCCTATGGCTACACCTTC; CDR3: CATSDSRPGAYGYTF
V: TRBV5-1; D: .; J: TRBJ1-1; size: .; DNA: TGCGCCAGCAGCTTGGGGCCGGAGTTGAGCACTGAAGCTTTCTTT; CDR3: CASSLGPELSTEAFF
V: TRBV29-1; D: TRBD2; J: TRBJ2-1; size: .; DNA: TGCAGCGTTCCACCTAGCGGCCTAGCCTACAATGAGCAGTTCTTC; CDR3: CSVPPSGLAYNEQFF
V: TRBV10-3; D: .; J: TRBJ2-7; size: few; DNA: TGTGCCATCAGTGACCCCGCGGGACAGCAAACGTCCTACGAGCAGTACTTC; CDR3: CAISDPAGQQTSYEQYF
V: TRBV5-1; D: .; J: TRBJ1-5; size: few; DNA: TGCGCCAGCAGTCCGGACTCGGGTGGTACTCAGCCCCAGCATTTT; CDR3: CASSPDSGGTQPQHF
V: TRBV24-1; D: .; J: TRBJ2-2; size: .; DNA: TGTGCCACCAGCACTAGATCGAACACCGGGGAGCTGTTTTTT; CDR3: CATSTRSNTGELFF
V: TRBV20-1; D: TRBD2; J: TRBJ2-2; size: few; DNA: TGCAGTGCTAGGTTAGCGGGAAGTCTGTTTTTT; CDR3: CSARLAGSLFF
V: TRBV6-2/TRBV6-3; D: .; J: TRBJ2-7; size: few; DNA: TGTGCCAGCAGTTACGGAATTTCCTACGAGCAGTACTTC; CDR3: CASSYGISYEQYF
V: TRBV24-1; D: TRBD2; J: TRBJ2-1; size: few; DNA: TGTGCCACCAGTGATGGGGGGGGGGATGAGCAGTTCTTC; CDR3: CATSDGGGDEQFF
V: TRBV20-1; D: TRBD2; J: TRBJ2-1; size: few; DNA: TGCAGTGTTCGGGAGGCTGAGCAGTTCTTC; CDR3: CSVREAEQFF
V: TRBV18; D: TRBD1; J: TRBJ1-5; size: .; DNA: TGTGCCAGCTCACCAGGACAGGAGCAGAATCAGCCCCAGCATTTT; CDR3: CASSPGQEQNQPQHF
V: TRBV12-3/TRBV12-4; D: TRBD2; J: TRBJ2-1; size: .; DNA: TGTGCCAGCAGTTTAGGCCAGCTTGAACGGGAGGGGTACAATGAGCAGTTCTTC; CDR3: CASSLGQLEREGYNEQFF
V: TRBV9; D: TRBD1; J: TRBJ2-5; size: .; DNA: TGTGCCAGAAAGACAGGGCCTCCTGGGACCCAGTACTTC; CDR3: CARKTGPPGTQYF
V: TRBV9; D: .; J: TRBJ2-1; size: few; DNA: TGTGCCAGCAGCGTAGGACCTACGTCAGCGGCCGTTTGGTATGAGCAGTTCTTC; CDR3: CASSVGPTSAAVWYEQFF
V: TRBV11-2; D: TRBD1; J: TRBJ1-3; size: many; DNA: TGTGCCAGCAGCTTAGGGGGGACAGCTCGAGATGGAAACACCATATATTTT; CDR3: CASSLGGTARDGNTIYF
V: TRBV7-8; D: .; J: TRBJ2-6; size: few; DNA: TGTGCCAGCAGCTTAGTGGCAGTAGTCTTCTCTGGGGCCAACGTCCTGACTTTC; CDR3: CASSLVAVVFSGANVLTF
V: TRBV5-8; D: .; J: TRBJ1-3; size: few; DNA: TGTGCCAGCAGCTTGGTCCACTCTGGAAACACCATATATTTT; CDR3: CASSLVHSGNTIYF
V: TRBV12-3/TRBV12-4; D: TRBD1; J: TRBJ2-1; size: .; DNA: TGTGCCAGCAGTTTAGAGCAAGTGGGACAGAATTACAATGAGCAGTTCTTC; CDR3: CASSLEQVGQNYNEQFF
V: TRBV29-1; D: .; J: TRBJ1-2; size: few; DNA: TGCAGCGTCCTGATACGGGCCCTGGGAGGTGGCTACACCTTC; CDR3: CSVLIRALGGGYTF
V: TRBV2; D: TRBD1; J: TRBJ2-7; size: .; DNA: TGTGCCAGCAGTGAAGCTCGACAGGGTCTAAGACTATTTTACGAGCAGTACTTC; CDR3: CASSEARQGLRLFYEQYF
V: TRBV7-2; D: TRBD1; J: TRBJ1-1; size: many; DNA: TGTGCCAGCAGCAAGACAGGGGGCACTGAAGCTTTCTTT; CDR3: CASSKTGGTEAFF
V: TRBV7-2; D: .; J: TRBJ2-7; size: many; DNA: TGTGCCAGCAGCTTACCTAGCAGTTCCTACGAGCAGTACTTC; CDR3: CASSLPSSSYEQYF
V: TRBV6-5; D: TRBD2; J: TRBJ2-1; size: many; DNA: TGTGCCAGCAGCTCCGGGACTAGCGTAAACAATGAGCAGTTCTTC; CDR3: CASSSGTSVNNEQFF
V: TRBV7-2; D: TRBD2; J: TRBJ2-7; size: .; DNA: TGTGCCAGCAGCTTAGATCTAGCGGGAGGTCCCTACGAGCAGTACTTC; CDR3: CASSLDLAGGPYEQYF
V: TRBV18; D: .; J: TRBJ2-7; size: few; DNA: TGTGCCAGCTCACCGACGAGAGGGGGGACGGGAGAGCAGTACTTC; CDR3: CASSPTRGGTGEQYF
V: TRBV20-1; D: .; J: TRBJ1-1; size: few; DNA: TGCAGTGCGCCAGGGCCTGGGAACACTGAAGCTTTCTTT; CDR3: CSAPGPGNTEAFF
V: TRBV5-6; D: TRBD2; J: TRBJ2-3; size: .; DNA: TGTGCCAGCAGCTTGCCCGGGACTAGCACCTATACGCAGTATTTT; CDR3: CASSLPGTSTYTQYF
V: TRBV20-1; D: .; J: TRBJ1-5; size: .; DNA: TGCAGTGCTCCCCGCAGAGAAAACAATCAGCCCCAGCATTTT; CDR3: CSAPRRENNQPQHF
V: TRBV7-3; D: .; J: TRBJ2-3; size: few; DNA: TGTGCCAGCAGCCCGAGGGAGATGGGCACAGATACGCAGTATTTT; CDR3: CASSPREMGTDTQYF
V: TRBV7-9; D: TRBD1; J: TRBJ2-3; size: .; DNA: TGTGCCAGCAGCCCCACAGGGGGCGCGGCAGATACGCAGTATTTT; CDR3: CASSPTGGAADTQYF
V: TRBV29-1; D: TRBD1; J: TRBJ2-4; size: .; DNA: TGCAGCGTGCCTGGACAGGGGGGGGAAAACATTCAGTACTTC; CDR3: CSVPGQGGENIQYF
V: TRBV20-1; D: .; J: TRBJ1-6; size: .; DNA: TGCAGTGCTAGAGGGTACTCCTATAATTCACCCCTCCACTTT; CDR3: CSARGYSYNSPLHF
V: TRBV15; D: TRBD1; J: TRBJ2-2; size: few; DNA: TGTGCCACCAGCAGGCCCGCTACAGGGGCCGGGGAGCTGTTTTTT; CDR3: CATSRPATGAGELFF
V: TRBV15; D: .; J: TRBJ2-2; size: few; DNA: TGTGCCACCAGCAGAGAGTGGGGTAGGGACACCGGGGAGCTGTTTTTT; CDR3: CATSREWGRDTGELFF
V: TRBV12-3/TRBV12-4; D: .; J: TRBJ2-7; size: .; DNA: TGTGCCAGCACCGCCGGGAACGAGCAGTACTTC; CDR3: CASTAGNEQYF
V: TRBV5-1; D: .; J: TRBJ1-2; size: .; DNA: TGCGCCAGCAGCTTGGATGGGGCCTCCTTCTATGGCTACACCTTC; CDR3: CASSLDGASFYGYTF
V: TRBV6-5; D: .; J: TRBJ2-3; size: few; DNA: TGTGCCAGCAGTTACTCAGGGGGGGGCACAGATACGCAGTATTTT; CDR3: CASSYSGGGTDTQYF
V: TRBV20-1; D: TRBD2; J: TRBJ2-7; size: .; DNA: TGCAGTGCTAGAGATCTTAGCGGGGAGGGCCAGCAGTACTTC; CDR3: CSARDLSGEGQQYF
V: TRBV4-1; D: TRBD1; J: TRBJ1-2; size: .; DNA: TGCGCCAGCAGCCAACAGACAGGGGGTCCTGATGGCTACACCTTC; CDR3: CASSQQTGGPDGYTF
V: TRBV4-3; D: .; J: TRBJ2-6; size: many; DNA: TGCGCCAGCAGCCGGCAAAGGGGCTCTGGGGCCAACGTCCTGACTTTC; CDR3: CASSRQRGSGANVLTF